This T cell receptor (beta chain) was retrieved from a study of identical twins. As regards this clonotype: Its antigen is as yet unknown. One end of the junction does not line up with germline, which may come from a read error.

Using its own MiXCR run on the 5' RACE reads, TCRdb lists one record per CDR3 protein. The table includes about 720,000 distinct CDR3 sequences, 8.5% to 9.5% detected once. General study results and limits: Cross-sectional statistical analysis was relied on for the conclusions, without the same donors being followed. Invariant populations such as MAIT and iNKT cells could partly muddle zero-insertion analyses. Out-of-frame beta chain sequences displayed weaker excess sharing between twins.

These same records also appear under a second study, on yellow fever vaccine responses in identical twins.

The sequenced material came from PBMCs. This receptor was obtained from a woman in her late teens or twenties in good health.

As DNA, the CDR3 is TGTGCCACCAGTGATTTGTCGGATACCTATGAGCAGTACTTC. Its protein is CATSDLSDTYEQYF. The J gene is TRBJ2-7, the V gene TRBV24-1; D gene unclear. This CDR3 has 14 amino acids. The V gene's germline CDR1 is KGHDR and CDR2 SFDVKD.